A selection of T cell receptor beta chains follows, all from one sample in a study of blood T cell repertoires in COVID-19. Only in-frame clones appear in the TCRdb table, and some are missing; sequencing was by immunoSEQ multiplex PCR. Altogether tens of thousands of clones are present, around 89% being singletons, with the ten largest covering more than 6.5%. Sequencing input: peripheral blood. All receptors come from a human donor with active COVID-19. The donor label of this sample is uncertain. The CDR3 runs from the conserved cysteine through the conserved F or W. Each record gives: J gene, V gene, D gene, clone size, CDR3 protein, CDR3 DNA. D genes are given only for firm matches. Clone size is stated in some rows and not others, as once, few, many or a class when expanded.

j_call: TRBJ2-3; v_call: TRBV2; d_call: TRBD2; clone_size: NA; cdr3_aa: CASRETSGLGGDTQYF; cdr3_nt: TGTGCCAGCAGGGAGACTAGCGGCCTGGGAGGAGATACGCAGTATTTT
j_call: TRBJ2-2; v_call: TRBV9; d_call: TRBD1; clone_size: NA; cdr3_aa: CASSVEEGGSGELFF; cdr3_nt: TGTGCCAGCAGCGTAGAGGAAGGGGGCTCCGGGGAGCTGTTTTTT
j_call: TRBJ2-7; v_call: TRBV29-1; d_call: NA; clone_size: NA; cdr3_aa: CSVAGRLEDEQYF; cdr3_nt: TGCAGCGTTGCAGGAAGGTTGGAGGACGAGCAGTACTTC
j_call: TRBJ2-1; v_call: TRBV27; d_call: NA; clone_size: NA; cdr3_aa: CASSLTNYNEQFF; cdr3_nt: TGTGCCAGCAGTTTGACAAACTACAATGAGCAGTTCTTC
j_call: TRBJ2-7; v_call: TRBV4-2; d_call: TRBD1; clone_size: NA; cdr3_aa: CASSAIGTGPYEQYF; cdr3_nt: TGTGCCAGCAGCGCCATAGGGACAGGGCCATACGAGCAGTACTTC
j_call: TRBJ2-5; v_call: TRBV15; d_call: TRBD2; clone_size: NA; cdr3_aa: CATSPPTGTSGMETQYF; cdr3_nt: TGTGCCACCAGTCCCCCTACCGGGACTAGCGGGATGGAGACCCAGTACTTC
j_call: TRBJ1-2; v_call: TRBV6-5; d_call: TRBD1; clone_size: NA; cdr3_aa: CASRRTGDGYTF; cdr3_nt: TGTGCCAGCAGGAGGACAGGGGATGGCTACACCTTC
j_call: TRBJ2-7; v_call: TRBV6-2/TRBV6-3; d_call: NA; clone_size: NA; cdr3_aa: CASSYSAGREQYF; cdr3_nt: TGTGCCAGCAGTTACTCGGCAGGCCGGGAGCAGTACTTC
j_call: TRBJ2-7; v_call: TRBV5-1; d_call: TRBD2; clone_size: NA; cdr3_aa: CASSLFQGLAVYEQYF; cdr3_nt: TGCGCCAGCAGCTTATTTCAGGGACTAGCGGTATACGAGCAGTACTTC
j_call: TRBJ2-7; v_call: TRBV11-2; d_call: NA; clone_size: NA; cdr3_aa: CASSPSRGNSYEQYF; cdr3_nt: TGTGCCAGCAGCCCAAGTCGGGGAAACTCCTACGAGCAGTACTTC
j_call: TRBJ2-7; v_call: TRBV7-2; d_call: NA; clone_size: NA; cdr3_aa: CASSEFTGHSYEQYF; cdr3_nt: TGTGCCAGCAGCGAATTCACGGGACACTCCTACGAGCAGTACTTC
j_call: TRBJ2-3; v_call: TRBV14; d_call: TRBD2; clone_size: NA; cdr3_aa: CASSHGLSGATDTQYF; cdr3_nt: TGTGCCAGCAGCCACGGGCTTAGCGGGGCCACAGATACGCAGTATTTT
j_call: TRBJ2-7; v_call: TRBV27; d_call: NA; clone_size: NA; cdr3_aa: CASINADLRYEQYF; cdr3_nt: TGTGCCAGCATAAACGCGGATCTCCGCTACGAGCAGTACTTC
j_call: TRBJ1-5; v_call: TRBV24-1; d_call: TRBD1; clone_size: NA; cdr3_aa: CATSSAGGRESSNQPQHF; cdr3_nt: TGTGCCACCAGTTCTGCAGGGGGCCGTGAAAGTAGCAATCAGCCCCAGCATTTT
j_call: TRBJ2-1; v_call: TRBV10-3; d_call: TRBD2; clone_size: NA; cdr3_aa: CAIRTSAGVGGNEQFF; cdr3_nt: TGTGCCATCCGTACCTCGGCGGGAGTGGGGGGCAATGAGCAGTTCTTC
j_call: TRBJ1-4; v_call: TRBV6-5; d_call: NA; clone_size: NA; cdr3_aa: CASSPGGSTNEKLFF; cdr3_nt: TGTGCCAGCAGCCCCGGGGGGTCAACTAATGAAAAACTGTTTTTT
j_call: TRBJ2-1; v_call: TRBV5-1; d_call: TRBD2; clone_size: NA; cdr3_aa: CASSWPGLAGDSSYNEQFF; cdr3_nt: TGCGCCAGCAGCTGGCCGGGACTAGCGGGAGATAGCTCCTACAATGAGCAGTTCTTC
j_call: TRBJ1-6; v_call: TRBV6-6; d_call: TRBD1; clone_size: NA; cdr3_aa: CASSYRQGEASPLHF; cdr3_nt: TGTGCCAGCAGTTACCGACAGGGAGAGGCTTCACCCCTCCACTTT
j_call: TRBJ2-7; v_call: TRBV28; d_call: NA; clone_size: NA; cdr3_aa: CASRTTGSSYEQYF; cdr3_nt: TGTGCCAGCAGGACCACGGGTAGCTCCTACGAGCAGTACTTC
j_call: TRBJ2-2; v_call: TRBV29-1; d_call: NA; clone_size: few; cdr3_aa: CSVVGGSHTGELFF; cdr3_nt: TGCAGCGTTGTAGGGGGTAGTCACACCGGGGAGCTGTTTTTT
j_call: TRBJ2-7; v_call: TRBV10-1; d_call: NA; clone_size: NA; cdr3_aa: CASSRLERVRGNEQYF; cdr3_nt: TGCGCCAGCAGTAGACTTGAGAGGGTTCGGGGGAACGAGCAGTACTTC
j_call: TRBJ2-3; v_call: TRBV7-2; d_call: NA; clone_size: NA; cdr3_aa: CASSTGLTDTQYF; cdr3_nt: TGTGCCAGCAGCACGGGACTGACAGATACGCAGTATTTT
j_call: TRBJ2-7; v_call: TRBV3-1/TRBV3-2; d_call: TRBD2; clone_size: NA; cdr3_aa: CASREGLADRYEQYF; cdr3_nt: TGTGCCAGCAGGGAGGGACTAGCGGATCGCTACGAGCAGTACTTC
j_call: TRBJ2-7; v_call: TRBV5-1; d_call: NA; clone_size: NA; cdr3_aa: CASSLVGGRNYEQYF; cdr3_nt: TGCGCCAGCAGCTTGGTCGGGGGGCGAAACTACGAGCAGTACTTC
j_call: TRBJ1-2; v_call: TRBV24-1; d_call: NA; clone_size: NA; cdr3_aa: CATSDRQVFYGYTF; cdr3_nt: TGTGCCACCAGTGACCGACAGGTTTTCTATGGCTACACCTTC
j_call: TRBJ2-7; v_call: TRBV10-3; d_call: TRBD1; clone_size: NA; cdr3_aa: CAISAGQGVDEQYF; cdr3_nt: TGTGCCATCAGTGCAGGACAGGGGGTGGACGAGCAGTACTTC
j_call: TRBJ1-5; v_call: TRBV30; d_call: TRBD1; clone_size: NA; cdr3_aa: CAWSGDRGGDQPQHF; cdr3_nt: TGTGCCTGGAGTGGTGACAGGGGTGGCGATCAGCCCCAGCATTTT
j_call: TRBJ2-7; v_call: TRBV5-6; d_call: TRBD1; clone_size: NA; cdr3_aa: CASSLVGQGYEQYF; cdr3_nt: TGTGCCAGCAGCTTGGTAGGACAGGGGTACGAGCAGTACTTC
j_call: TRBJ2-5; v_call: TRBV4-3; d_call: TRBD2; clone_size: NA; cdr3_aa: CASSQGLAGTQETQYF; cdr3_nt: TGCGCCAGCAGCCAGGGACTAGCGGGGACGCAAGAGACCCAGTACTTC
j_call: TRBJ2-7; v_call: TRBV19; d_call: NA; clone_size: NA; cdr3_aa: CASSNRGGSGSYEQYF; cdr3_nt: TGTGCCAGTAGTAACAGGGGAGGATCGGGCTCCTACGAGCAGTACTTC
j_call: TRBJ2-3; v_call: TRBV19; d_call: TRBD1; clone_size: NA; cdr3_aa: CASSIDRGTGSTDTQYF; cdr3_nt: TGTGCCAGTAGTATAGATCGTGGGACAGGGTCCACAGATACGCAGTATTTT
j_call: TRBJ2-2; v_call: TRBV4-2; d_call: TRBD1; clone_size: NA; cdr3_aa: CASSQGLGGDTGELFF; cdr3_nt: TGTGCCAGCAGCCAGGGTTTAGGGGGCGACACCGGGGAGCTGTTTTTT
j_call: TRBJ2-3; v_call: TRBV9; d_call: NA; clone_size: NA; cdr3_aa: CASSGHRADTDTQYF; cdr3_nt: TGTGCCAGCAGCGGACACAGGGCGGACACAGATACGCAGTATTTT
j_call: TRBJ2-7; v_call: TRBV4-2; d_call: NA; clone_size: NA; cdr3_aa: CASSPMGGDPYEQYF; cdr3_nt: TGTGCCAGCAGCCCGATGGGGGGAGATCCCTACGAGCAGTACTTC
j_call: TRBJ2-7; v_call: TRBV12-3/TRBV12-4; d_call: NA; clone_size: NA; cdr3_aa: CASSLEEGDEQYF; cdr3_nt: TGTGCCAGCAGTCTAGAAGAAGGGGACGAGCAGTACTTC
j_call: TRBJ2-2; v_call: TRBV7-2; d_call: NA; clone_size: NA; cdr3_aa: CASAGYTIAGELFF; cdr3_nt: TGTGCCAGCGCGGGGTATACGATCGCCGGGGAGCTGTTTTTT
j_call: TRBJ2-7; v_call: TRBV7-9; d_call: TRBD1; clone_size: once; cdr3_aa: CASSRRRTGNSYEQYF; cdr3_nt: TGTGCCAGCAGCCGAAGGAGGACAGGGAACTCCTACGAGCAGTACTTC
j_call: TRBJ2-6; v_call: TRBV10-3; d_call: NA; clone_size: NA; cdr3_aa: CAISDPAGTPVLTF; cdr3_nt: TGTGCCATCAGTGACCCCGCCGGGACTCCCGTCCTGACTTTC
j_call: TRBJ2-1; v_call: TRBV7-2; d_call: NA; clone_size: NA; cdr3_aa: CASSLVGLATYEQFF; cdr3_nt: TGTGCCAGCAGCTTAGTTGGGCTAGCTACTTATGAGCAGTTCTTC
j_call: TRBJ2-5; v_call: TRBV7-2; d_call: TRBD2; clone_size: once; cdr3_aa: CASSQPAGGAETQYF; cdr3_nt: TGTGCCAGCAGCCAACCAGCGGGGGGTGCGGAGACCCAGTACTTC
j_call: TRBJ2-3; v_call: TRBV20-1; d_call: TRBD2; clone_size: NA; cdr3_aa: CSASAMVSSGGTDTQYF; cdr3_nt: TGCAGTGCTAGTGCCATGGTTTCTAGCGGGGGAACAGATACGCAGTATTTT
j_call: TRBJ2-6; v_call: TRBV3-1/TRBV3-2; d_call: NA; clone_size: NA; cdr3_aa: CASSQAFGFGANVLTF; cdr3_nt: TGTGCCAGCAGCCAAGCATTCGGGTTCGGGGCCAACGTCCTGACTTTC
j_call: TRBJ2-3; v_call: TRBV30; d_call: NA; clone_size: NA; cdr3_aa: CAARAGDTQYF; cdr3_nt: TGTGCAGCCCGGGCGGGGGATACGCAGTATTTT
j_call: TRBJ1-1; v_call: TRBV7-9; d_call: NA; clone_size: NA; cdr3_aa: CASSWDTTEAFF; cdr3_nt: TGTGCCAGCAGCTGGGACACCACTGAAGCTTTCTTT
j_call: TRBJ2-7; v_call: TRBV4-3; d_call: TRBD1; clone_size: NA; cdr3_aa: CASSQGRGQGPSYEQYF; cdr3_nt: TGCGCCAGCAGCCAGGGCCGGGGACAGGGGCCCTCCTACGAGCAGTACTTC